This T cell receptor beta chain comes out of a study of CD4+ T cells in melanoma. The method was immunoSEQ multiplex PCR; TCRdb's version includes in-frame clones alone and lacks a portion of them. The data show about 55,000 clones, approximately 74% seen once. In the case of this clone: Antigen: not known.

General study results and limits: Reportedly, melanoma neoantigen-specific CD4+ T cells showed varied differentiation states. A reported correlation linked neoantigen-specific CD4+ T cells to CD8+, macrophage and B cell function.

Per germline, CDR1 PRHDT and CDR2 FYEKMQ (reference sequence). This CDR3 is 14 amino acids long. Trimming cost V 5 bases and J 7 bases; bases outside gene matches: 9. The source of this sequence is a human donor with melanoma. The chain recombines TRBV13 with TRBJ2-5; 8 bases map to TRBD1. Material: tumor tissue. The CDR3 loop reads CASSRDRTLGTQYF. Here the CDR3 DNA reads TGTGCCAGCAGCCGGGACAGGACTCTCGGGACCCAGTACTTC.